This T cell receptor beta chain emerged from a study of Ad26.COV2.S vaccination and SARS-CoV-2 variants. Repertoires were generated with immunoSEQ multiplex PCR, while TCRdb's copy carries only in-frame clones and drops some. The sample records hundreds of thousands of clones, more than 75% being singletons. Treatment meaning: 15 to 20 received Ad26.COV2.S at low or high dose, single or two shots; 5 received placebo; per-sample allocation not given. At day 63 after the first vaccine or placebo injection, samples were drawn. Material: peripheral blood, obtained in a trial of Ad26.COV2.S vaccine versus placebo. The TCR sequence derives from a person between 18 and 65 years old who received the Ad26.COV2.S COVID-19 vaccine or a placebo.

The CDR3 DNA is TGCGCCAGCAGTTCCGACGGGGATCCCAATCAGCCCCAGCATTTT. The encoded protein is CASSSDGDPNQPQHF. V usage is TRBV5-1 and J usage is TRBJ1-5; D not resolved. The CDR3 length is 15 residues. The V gene's germline CDR1 is SGHRS and CDR2 YFSETQ. V shed 5 bases and J shed 3 bases, with 15 bases lying between them. The full variable domain, completed using reference TRBV5-1 and TRBJ1-5, is KAGVTQTPRYLIKTRGQQVTLSCSPISGHRSVSWYQQTPGQGLQFLFEYFSETQRNKGNFPGRFSGRQFSNSRSEMNVSTLELGDSALYLCASSSDGDPNQPQHFGDGTRLSIL.